This TCR beta chain was found in a study of T cells in Graves' hyperthyroidism and ophthalmopathy. General study points: Ophthalmopathy stood apart from stable hyperthyroidism in a 13 V-J model.

Comment on this clonotype: Its cognate antigen is unknown.

RNA transcripts yielded amplified TCR beta CDR3 regions. The TCR CDR3 was amplified in a first-round RT-PCR using the HTBI primer set. A single record per CDR3 protein comes from TCRdb applying MiXCR to the multiplex PCR reads. Seen here are more than 40,000 distinct CDR3 sequences, 49% observed once, and the top ten hold more than 25%. This CDR3 has 14 residues. Germline-derived CDR1 and CDR2 are ENHRY and SYGVKD. Trimming removed 6 bases from V and 1 base from J, with 12 bases in between. Graves' hyperthyroidism was deemed stable given no ophthalmopathy progression within 18 months. Disease duration under 2 months; hyperthyroidism patients were aged 18 to 65.

The chain carries TRBV10-3 and TRBJ2-5; perhaps TRBD2 as D (6 bases). The specimen was peripheral blood or thyroid tissue (not recorded which). This sequence originates from a woman aged 45-59 years with Graves' hyperthyroidism. The CDR3 region has the DNA TGTGCCATCAGGGCTAGCGACCCCCAAGAGACCCAGTACTTC. Translating it yields CAIRASDPQETQYF.